The 32 T cell receptor beta chains below come from one sample, sequenced in a study of cytotoxic CD8 clonotypes in ibrutinib-treated CLL. Sequenced by immunoSEQ multiplex PCR; TCRdb stores in-frame clones only, minus some. The data show approximately 92,000 clones, approximately 80% seen once. Source: PBMCs, taken after 24 months of ibrutinib treatment. These receptors were obtained from a human donor with chronic lymphocytic leukemia.

This clone was counted once. This chain uses TRBV5-1 with TRBJ2-3, with D possibly TRBD2 on 5 matching bases. CDR3 length: 14 residues. The V end lost 9 bases, the J end lost 0 bases, and 14 bases lay between the germline ends. The germline V gene has CDR1 SGHRS and CDR2 YFSETQ. In DNA, the CDR3 is TGCGCCACCGGACTGTCGGCTAGCACAGATACGCAGTATTTT. Translating it yields CATGLSASTDTQYF.

This chain links TRBV7-3 with TRBJ2-3; TRBD2 matches 11 bases. The CDR3 sequence is 17 residues long. Germline CDR1 is SGHTA and CDR2 is FQGTGA. V gave up 6 bases and J gave up 6 bases; unmatched junction bases: 14. DNA of the CDR3: TGTGCCAGCAGTTCATCAGGACTAGCGGGCGCATATGATACGCAGTATTTT. Amino acid sequence: CASSSSGLAGAYDTQYF.

The CDR3 nucleotides are TGCGCCAGCAGTGAGTGGGCAGACCTGAATGAAAAACTGTTTTTT. Protein sequence: CASSEWADLNEKLFF. The rearrangement joins TRBV10-1 to TRBJ1-4; D ambiguous. Germline V gives CDR1 WNHNN, CDR2 SYGVQD (reference sequence). The CDR3 runs 15 residues. Trimming left V 1 base short and J 5 bases short, with 11 bases between.

This chain connects TRBV11-2 to TRBJ2-1, with TRBD2 identical over 13 bases. This CDR3 has 15 residues. The trim removed 5 bases at V and 8 bases at J, leaving 6 bases unmatched. Germline V lookup: CDR1 SGHAT, CDR2 FQNNGV. The CDR3 coding sequence is TGTGCCAGCAGCCCTCGGACTAGCGGGGGCGATGAGCAGTTCTTC. Translating it yields CASSPRTSGGDEQFF.

V is TRBV6-1 and J is TRBJ1-2; 7 positions agree with TRBD1. This CDR3 region has 12 residues. Germline lookup yields CDR1 MNHNS and CDR2 SASEGT. J was trimmed by 6 bases and V by 6 bases; bases with no gene match: 4. In DNA, the CDR3 is TGTGCCAGCAGATTTGGACAGGATGGCTACACCTTC. Its translation is CASRFGQDGYTF.

The V call is TRBV15, the J call TRBJ2-1; the D gene is possibly TRBD2 (8 bases). Per the germline V gene, CDR1 is LNHNV and CDR2 is YYDKDF (reference sequence). This CDR3 comprises 17 residues. V lost 0 bases and J 8 bases, leaving 20 bases between the germline ends. The CDR3 DNA sequence: TGTGCCACCAGCAGAGATGCCGGGACTAGGGGGCCTTATGAGCAGTTCTTC. Translating it yields CATSRDAGTRGPYEQFF.

This clone was seen a handful of times. The chain combines TRBV18 with TRBJ1-1, with 9 nucleotides matching TRBD1. The germline V gene encodes CDR1 KGHSH and CDR2 LQKENI. This CDR3 is built from 13 residues. V was clipped by 3 bases and J by 6 bases; unmatched bases: 2. The CDR3 sequence is CASSPTGGSEAFF. In DNA form, the CDR3 reads TGTGCCAGCTCACCCACAGGGGGCTCTGAAGCTTTCTTT.

The CDR3: CASIGTLGTLKEALHF. The CDR3 nucleotides read TGTGCCAGCATTGGAACACTTGGGACTCTTAAGGAGGCCCTCCACTTT. This chain connects TRBV2 to TRBJ1-6; the D gene is possibly TRBD1 (5 bases). V was clipped by 7 bases and J by 14 bases, with 27 bases between them. Germline assignment: CDR1 SNHLY and CDR2 FYNNEI. The CDR3 loop spans 16 amino acids.

This chain links TRBV5-4 with TRBJ1-2, with TRBD1 matching over 7 bases. This CDR3 has 15 residues. V dropped 4 bases and J dropped 8; count of bases not matched to a gene: 14. The germline V gene encodes CDR1 SGHNT and CDR2 YYREEE (reference sequence). CDR3 amino acids: CASSPEGKGGQGYTF. Here the CDR3 DNA reads TGTGCCAGCAGCCCCGAAGGGAAAGGGGGCCAAGGCTACACCTTC.

This clone has a handful of counts. The DNA for the CDR3 is TGTGCCAGCAGCCAAGGGCACTATGGCTACACCTTC. It yields the protein CASSQGHYGYTF. The gene calls are TRBV14 and TRBJ1-2; no definite D call. The germline CDR1 and CDR2 sequences are SGHDN and FVKESK. V dropped 1 base and J dropped 3 bases, with 3 bases sitting between them. The length of the CDR3 is 12 residues.

The chain joins TRBV28 to TRBJ2-1, with D unresolved. V lost 3 bases and J lost 1, with 7 bases in between. Germline V gene data show CDR1 as MDHEN and CDR2 as SYDVKM. This CDR3 is built from 14 residues. CDR3 amino acids: CASSLVGSYNEQFF. CDR3 nucleotide sequence: TGTGCCAGCAGTTTGGTGGGTTCCTACAATGAGCAGTTCTTC.

V is TRBV18 and J is TRBJ2-2; 8 bases are a match to TRBD2. The CDR3 extends over 17 amino acids. Trimming at V came to 3 bases and at J to 0 bases, leaving 6 bases not matched to a gene. The germline V gene encodes CDR1 KGHSH and CDR2 LQKENI. CDR3 bases: TGTGCCAGCTCACCTATAGCGGGAACCACGAACACCGGGGAGCTGTTTTTT. Protein product: CASSPIAGTTNTGELFF.

This CDR3 reads CASSPPGTSDHEQYF. CDR3 nucleotide sequence: TGTGCCAGCTCACCTCCGGGGACTAGCGACCACGAGCAGTACTTC. The gene calls are TRBV18 and TRBJ2-7; 10 positions agree with TRBD2. This CDR3 region has 15 residues. Germline CDR1 and CDR2: KGHSH and LQKENI. The V gene end was trimmed by 3 bases and the J gene end by 5 bases; junction bases not matched to a gene: 7.

The chain carries TRBV7-9 and TRBJ2-1; TRBD1 or TRBD2 may be the D gene (6 bases each). The germline CDR1 and CDR2 sequences are SEHNR and FQNEAQ (reference sequence). With 1 base removed from V and 3 bases from J, the gap between germline ends came to 13 bases. The CDR3 is 16 amino acids. CDR3 DNA: TGTGCCAGCAGCTTAGGGGGGGCGGAGAGCTACAATGAGCAGTTCTTC. It yields the protein CASSLGGAESYNEQFF.

The chain links TRBV7-9 to TRBJ1-1, with 7 nucleotides matching TRBD1. V shed 5 bases and J 4 bases; nucleotides not matched to a gene: 10. Germline V gives CDR1 SEHNR, CDR2 FQNEAQ (reference sequence). The CDR3 consists of 15 residues. This chain's CDR3 is CASSATGTESTEAFF. CDR3 bases: TGTGCCAGCAGCGCGACCGGGACAGAAAGCACTGAAGCTTTCTTT.

A single count supports this clone. The chain uses TRBV2 and TRBJ2-1; possible D gene TRBD2, 5 bases. Trimming removed 8 bases from V and 10 bases from J, with 24 bases in between. Germline V gives CDR1 SNHLY, CDR2 FYNNEI. The CDR3 has 15 amino acids. Here the CDR3 reads CASFAADSASREQFF. The CDR3 DNA reads TGTGCCAGCTTCGCAGCGGACTCAGCGTCGCGGGAGCAGTTCTTC.

V is TRBV2 and J is TRBJ1-4; D unclear. CDR3 length: 15 amino acids. V lost 6 bases and J 0 bases, leaving 11 bases between the germline ends. Germline lookup yields CDR1 SNHLY and CDR2 FYNNEI. CDR3 coding DNA: TGTGCCAGCAGGGTCGGCGGAACAACTAATGAAAAACTGTTTTTT. The encoded protein is CASRVGGTTNEKLFF.

The chain joins TRBV30 to TRBJ2-7, with 7 bases lining up with TRBD1. Germline V gives CDR1 GTSNPN, CDR2 SVGIG (reference sequence). Losses at the gene ends were 5 bases for V and 3 bases for J; bases not matched to a gene: 4. The length of the CDR3 is 12 residues. The CDR3 reads CAWASGGYEQYF. DNA for the CDR3: TGTGCCTGGGCCTCAGGGGGCTACGAGCAGTACTTC.

This chain links TRBV6-5 with TRBJ2-7, with D tentatively TRBD2 (5 bases). This CDR3 comprises 14 residues. V lost 7 bases, J lost 6 bases, and 19 bases lay in between. CDR1 and CDR2 from the germline V gene are MNHEY and SVGAGI. The CDR3: CASTATSELAEQYF. The CDR3 DNA follows: TGTGCCAGCACCGCCACCTCGGAGCTAGCCGAGCAGTACTTC.

The CDR3: CASRQTGGAYNEQFF. CDR3 coding DNA: TGCGCCAGCAGGCAGACAGGAGGGGCCTACAATGAGCAGTTCTTC. V usage is TRBV4-1 and J usage is TRBJ2-1; D tentatively reads TRBD1 or TRBD2 (6 bases each). The CDR3 runs 15 residues. The V and J ends lost 6 bases and 2 bases respectively, with 14 bases between them. In germline, CDR1 is MGHRA, CDR2 YSYEKL.

The chain employs TRBV6-1 and TRBJ2-2; 8 bases agree with TRBD1. V shed 5 bases and J 3 bases; nucleotides not matched to a gene: 5. Per germline, CDR1 MNHNS and CDR2 SASEGT. The CDR3 extends over 15 amino acids. This chain's CDR3 is CASSLDRADTGELFF. The CDR3 DNA follows: TGTGCCAGCAGTTTGGACAGGGCGGACACCGGGGAGCTGTTTTTT.

V usage is TRBV28 and J usage is TRBJ1-5, with D perhaps TRBD1 (6 bases). Deletions cut 5 bases from V and 4 bases from J, with 18 bases between. Germline loops: CDR1 MDHEN, CDR2 SYDVKM. CDR3 length: 16 amino acids. The CDR3: CASSLFRQVRNQPQHF. CDR3 nucleotide sequence: TGTGCCAGCAGTCTATTCAGACAGGTTAGGAATCAGCCCCAGCATTTT.

The V call is TRBV5-1, the J call TRBJ2-5, with D possibly being TRBD1 (6 bases). Looked up from germline, CDR1 is SGHRS and CDR2 is YFSETQ. V gave up 0 bases and J gave up 1 base, with 10 bases separating them. The CDR3 has 15 residues. The CDR3 here is CASSLEVGAQETQYF. DNA of the CDR3: TGCGCCAGCAGCTTGGAGGTGGGGGCCCAAGAGACCCAGTACTTC.

The chain recombines TRBV30 with TRBJ2-5, with 12 bases lining up with TRBD2. The CDR3 length is 16 residues. The junction had 10 bases not matched to a gene; V was cut back by 4 bases and J by 4 bases. From germline, CDR1 is GTSNPN and CDR2 SVGIG (reference sequence). This chain's CDR3 is CAWTPGLAGGTETQYF. CDR3 sequence (DNA): TGTGCCTGGACCCCCGGGCTAGCGGGAGGGACAGAGACCCAGTACTTC.

The rearrangement uses TRBV7-2 and TRBJ2-1, with a tentative D call TRBD1 (6 bases). CDR3 length equals 14 residues. Trimming pared 7 bases from V and 8 bases from J, leaving 18 bases between. Germline V CDR1 and CDR2: SGHTA, FQGNSA. CDR3 amino acids: CASNLRGRVYEQFF. The CDR3 DNA follows: TGTGCCAGCAATCTAAGGGGGAGAGTATATGAGCAGTTCTTC. Together with reference TRBV7-2 and TRBJ2-1, the CDR3 gives the full variable domain: GAGVSQSPSNKVTEKGKDVELRCDPISGHTALYWYRQSLGQGLEFLIYFQGNSAPDKSGLPSDRFSAERTGGSVSTLTIQRTQQEDSAVYLCASNLRGRVYEQFFGPGTRLTVL.

This chain uses TRBV7-2 with TRBJ2-7; 9 bases are shared with TRBD2. Germline values: CDR1 SGHTA, CDR2 FQGNSA. The junction had 9 bases not matched to a gene; V was cut back by 4 bases and J by 5 bases. The CDR3 has 15 amino acids. The CDR3 region is CASSSEAGGRHEQYF. CDR3 in DNA: TGTGCCAGCAGCTCCGAAGCGGGAGGTCGCCACGAGCAGTACTTC.

The V and J genes are TRBV5-1 and TRBJ1-5, with D perhaps TRBD1 (5 bases). Trimming shortened V by 4 bases and J by 3 bases, and 11 bases separated the two germline ends. The germline V gene has CDR1 SGHRS and CDR2 YFSETQ. The CDR3 is made up of 14 amino acids. CDR3 sequence reads: CASSAGDSNQPQHF. CDR3 in DNA: TGCGCCAGCAGCGCTGGGGACTCCAATCAGCCCCAGCATTTT.

The CDR3 reads CASSMTGEVNQPQHF. CDR3 sequence (DNA): TGTGCCAGCAGCATGACAGGGGAAGTCAATCAGCCCCAGCATTTT. This chain uses TRBV21-1 with TRBJ1-5; the table's D call TRBD1 went unverified against the DNA. TRBV21-1 is reported as a pseudogene. CDR3 length: 15 amino acids.

The chain has TRBV4-1 and TRBJ2-2; D is unclear. Germline V gives CDR1 MGHRA, CDR2 YSYEKL. Trimming pared 0 bases from V and 5 bases from J, leaving 10 bases between. The CDR3 has 15 residues. The CDR3 DNA reads TGCGCCAGCAGCCAAGAGACACTTCTAACCGGGGAGCTGTTTTTT. It encodes CASSQETLLTGELFF.

The V gene is TRBV7-2, the J gene TRBJ1-2, with 9 bases lining up with TRBD1. Germline V gives CDR1 SGHTA, CDR2 FQGNSA. V shed 1 base and J 4 bases; nucleotides not matched to a gene: 7. This CDR3 is 16 amino acids long. Written as DNA, the CDR3 is TGTGCCAGCAGCTTAGGGGGGACAGGGAGGTCCTATGGCTACACCTTC. Its translation: CASSLGGTGRSYGYTF.

The V call is TRBV13, the J call TRBJ1-5; D unresolved. This CDR3 is 14 amino acids long. Trimming shortened V by 0 bases and J by 4 bases, and 7 bases separated the two germline ends. Germline CDR1 is PRHDT and CDR2 is FYEKMQ (reference sequence). CDR3 sequence reads: CASSLGLGNQPQHF. CDR3 sequence (DNA): TGTGCCAGCAGCTTAGGCCTGGGGAATCAGCCCCAGCATTTT.

The rearrangement uses TRBV12-5 and TRBJ2-1; the D is unclear. V was cut by 5 bases and J by 8 bases, with 7 bases left in between. Germline V CDR1 and CDR2: LGHNT, FRNRAP. The CDR3 sequence is 11 residues long. The CDR3 DNA sequence: TGTGCTAGTGGTGCTGAGTATGAGCAGTTCTTC. Protein sequence: CASGAEYEQFF.